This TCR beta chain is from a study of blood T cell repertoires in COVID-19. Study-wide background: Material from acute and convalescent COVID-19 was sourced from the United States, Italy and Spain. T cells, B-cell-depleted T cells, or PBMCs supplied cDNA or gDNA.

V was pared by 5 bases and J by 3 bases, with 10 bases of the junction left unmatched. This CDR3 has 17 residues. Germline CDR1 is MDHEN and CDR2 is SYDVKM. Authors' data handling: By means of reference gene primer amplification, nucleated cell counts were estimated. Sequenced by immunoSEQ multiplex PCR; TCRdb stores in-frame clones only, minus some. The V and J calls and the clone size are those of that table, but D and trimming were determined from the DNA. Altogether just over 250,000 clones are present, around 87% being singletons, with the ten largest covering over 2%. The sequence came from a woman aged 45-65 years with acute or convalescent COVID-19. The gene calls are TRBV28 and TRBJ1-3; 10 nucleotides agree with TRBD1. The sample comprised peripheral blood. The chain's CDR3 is CASSRYMTGGLGNTIYF. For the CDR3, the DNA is TGTGCCAGCAGTCGCTACATGACAGGGGGCCTTGGAAACACCATATATTTT.